This T cell receptor beta chain was retrieved from a study of control samples from healthy donors and cancer patients (dated by TCRdb to the early 2020s). About this clone: Its antigen is still unknown. Base qualities are not at hand, and no much larger clone is one base apart.

After removal of 8 bases from V and 2 bases from J, the junction retains 0 bases not matched to a gene. CDR3 length: 13 amino acids, cysteine to phenylalanine. Only the CDR3 region is kept as DNA, spanning 39 bases read in frame from base 1. The library was prepared using the immunoSEQ multiplex PCR assay. TCRdb limited this immuneACCESS table to in-frame rearrangements with V and J called. A share of clones is missing; checked studies link under half to unresolved V genes, and the rest is unexplained. The sample table contains 100,000 to 110,000 clones; only one count was recorded for roughly 90% of them. In total, the top ten clones hold 18% of the sample.

The rearranged segments are TRBV12-3 or TRBV12-4 and TRBJ1-5; a stretch of 10 junction bases matches TRBD1. Sample: blood. This clonotype was obtained from a woman aged 45-65 years in good health. CDR3 loop: CASGTGGNQPQHF. The sequenced DNA: TGTGCCAGCGGGACAGGGGGCAATCAGCCCCAGCATTTT.